This TCR beta chain was observed in a study of blood T cell repertoires in COVID-19. Study-level background: The United States, Italy and Spain were the sources of the acute and convalescent COVID-19 samples. Sources were T cells, B-cell-depleted T cells, or PBMCs; the material itself was cDNA or gDNA.

In the study's own analysis: Reference gene primer amplification yielded estimated nucleated cell counts. Clones were read by immunoSEQ multiplex PCR, and TCRdb kept only the in-frame ones, dropping some. V and J calls and clone size follow that table, whereas D and trimming were derived from the DNA. The table lists around 150,000 clones, more than 75% of them singletons. The CDR3 contains 11 residues. The germline gives CDR1 SGHAT, CDR2 FQNNGV. The V end lost 4 bases, the J end lost 9 bases, and 9 bases lay between the germline ends. The sequenced sample was peripheral blood. This receptor was obtained from a man between 65 and 85 years old with acute or convalescent COVID-19. This chain uses TRBV11-2 with TRBJ2-5; weak D call: TRBD2 (6 bases). CDR3 loop: CASSSPGAQYF. The CDR3 DNA is TGTGCCAGCAGCTCCCCGGGGGCCCAGTACTTC.